The 20 T cell receptor beta chains given below trace back to one sample, sequenced in a study of cytomegalovirus exposure and HLA in healthy donors. The PCR was carried out with 60 Vbeta primers and 13 Jbeta primers. This table comes from immunoSEQ multiplex PCR, and its TCRdb copy is limited to in-frame clones, with some not included. The sample consists of under 200,000 clones, around 85% of them appearing once. The sequencing input was PBMCs. All receptors derive from a man aged 35-49 years in good health and CMV-seropositive.

V gene TRBV29-1 combines with J gene TRBJ2-7; 7 nucleotides line up with TRBD2. Germline V gene lookup returns CDR1 SQVTM and CDR2 ANQGSEA. This CDR3 region has 11 residues. Trimming took 7 bases from V and 2 from J; bases not matched to a gene: 2. CDR3 in amino acids: CSAGTTYEQYF. CDR3 DNA sequence: TGCAGCGCAGGGACTACCTACGAGCAGTACTTC.

The V and J genes are TRBV5-6 and TRBJ1-6; maybe TRBD1 (6 bases). The CDR3 covers 16 residues. V lost 0 bases to trimming and J lost 6 bases, with 13 bases between them. Germline-derived CDR1 and CDR2 are SGHDT and YYEEEE. CDR3 nucleotide sequence: TGTGCCAGCAGCTTGGCCGGACAGAGACTTAATTCACCCCTCCACTTT. Translation gives CASSLAGQRLNSPLHF.

This clone appeared a few times. The V gene is TRBV25-1, the J gene TRBJ2-1, with 10 nucleotides matching TRBD2. The germline V gene encodes CDR1 MGHDK and CDR2 SYGVNS. V lost 4 bases to trimming and J lost 7 bases; unmatched junction nucleotides: 4. This CDR3 is 14 amino acids long. CDR3: CASSVLAGWNEQFF. The CDR3 region has the DNA TGTGCCAGCAGTGTACTAGCGGGGTGGAATGAGCAGTTCTTC.

The J gene is TRBJ2-1, the V gene TRBV5-8; 11 nucleotides agree with TRBD1. The germline V gene has CDR1 SGHTS and CDR2 YDEGEE. The CDR3 runs 18 residues. The trim removed 5 bases at V and 5 bases at J, leaving 15 bases unmatched. DNA of the CDR3: TGTGCCAGCAGGTCGGGACAGGGGGTTCGGCAATTGCACAATGAGCAGTTCTTC. Translation: CASRSGQGVRQLHNEQFF.

In DNA, the CDR3 is TGTGCCAGCGGCAGGGGGCGAGGCACTGAAGCTTTCTTT. Amino acid sequence: CASGRGRGTEAFF. This chain links TRBV19 with TRBJ1-1; 8 bases align to TRBD1. The V gene end was trimmed by 9 bases and the J gene end by 4 bases; junction bases not matched to a gene: 7. In germline, CDR1 is LNHDA, CDR2 SQIVND (reference sequence). The CDR3 sequence is 13 residues long.

The chain couples TRBV9 to TRBJ1-5; D is uncertain. V shed 5 bases and J shed 0 bases, with 6 bases lying between them. This CDR3 spans 13 amino acids. Germline loops: CDR1 SGDLS, CDR2 YYNGEE. CDR3 residues: CASSTYSNQPQHF. CDR3 DNA: TGTGCCAGCAGTACATATAGCAATCAGCCCCAGCATTTT. Based on the CDR3 plus reference TRBV9 and TRBJ1-5, the full variable domain is DSGVTQTPKHLITATGQRVTLRCSPRSGDLSVYWYQQSLDQGLQFLIQYYNGEERAKGNILERFSAQQFPDLHSELNLSSLELGDSALYFCASSTYSNQPQHFGDGTRLSIL.

The chain links TRBV23-1 to TRBJ1-4; 7 bases agree with TRBD1. TRBV23-1 is sorted into the ORF group, with uncertain function. J was trimmed by 3 bases and V by 2 bases; bases with no gene match: 9. The CDR3 runs 17 residues. The CDR3 DNA is TGCGCCAGCAGTCAAGCTACCTTACAGGGGTCTAATGAAAAACTGTTTTTT. Translation gives CASSQATLQGSNEKLFF.

The gene calls are TRBV6-1 and TRBJ2-5; possibly TRBD1 for D (6 bases). V lost 0 bases and J 3 bases, leaving 17 bases between the germline ends. The CDR3 is 17 amino acids. Germline V CDR1 and CDR2: MNHNS, SASEGT. CDR3 coding DNA: TGTGCCAGCAGTGAAGCGCTTCAAACAGGGATCAAAGAGACCCAGTACTTC. It is translated as CASSEALQTGIKETQYF.

The chain links TRBV4-2 to TRBJ2-7; 10 positions agree with TRBD2. Germline V CDR1 and CDR2: LGHNA, YNFKEQ. The CDR3 length is 16 residues. V shed 0 bases and J 4 bases; nucleotides not matched to a gene: 6. CDR3 sequence (DNA): TGTGCCAGCAGCCAAGATCAGGGACTAGCGAGATACGAGCAGTACTTC. As protein: CASSQDQGLARYEQYF.

The rearrangement uses TRBV5-4 and TRBJ2-3, with a weak D call TRBD2 (5 bases). The V gene's germline CDR1 is SGHNT and CDR2 YYREEE (reference sequence). V shed 1 base and J shed 8 bases, with 11 bases lying between them. The CDR3 length is 13 residues. In nucleotides, the CDR3 is TGTGCCAGCAGCTTGAATGGAGGAAGTACGCAGTATTTT. It yields the protein CASSLNGGSTQYF.

The chain joins TRBV7-9 to TRBJ2-7; the match to TRBD2 covers 7 bases. V lost 0 bases, J lost 6 bases, and 2 bases stayed unmatched. This CDR3 is 13 amino acids long. Germline CDR1 and CDR2: SEHNR and FQNEAQ (reference sequence). CDR3 nucleotide sequence: TGTGCCAGCAGCTTAGCCTCGGGGGGCGAGCAGTACTTC. The encoded protein is CASSLASGGEQYF. The full variable domain, rest sourced from reference TRBV7-9 and TRBJ2-7, is DTGVSQNPRHKITKRGQNVTFRCDPISEHNRLYWYRQTLGQGPEFLTYFQNEAQLEKSRLLSDRFSAERPKGSFSTLEIQRTEQGDSAMYLCASSLASGGEQYFGPGTRLTVT.

The rearrangement uses TRBV13 and TRBJ2-2, with 8 bases lining up with TRBD2. The CDR3 extends over 15 amino acids. The germline V gene has CDR1 PRHDT and CDR2 FYEKMQ (reference sequence). V lost 4 bases, J lost 4 bases, and 5 bases stayed unmatched. The CDR3 DNA sequence: TGTGCCAGCAGCTCGCGGGGGGCCCTCACCGGGGAGCTGTTTTTT. It codes for CASSSRGALTGELFF. Based on the CDR3 plus reference TRBV13 and TRBJ2-2, the full variable domain is AAGVIQSPRHLIKEKRETATLKCYPIPRHDTVYWYQQGPGQDPQFLISFYEKMQSDKGSIPDRFSAQQFSDYHSELNMSSLELGDSALYFCASSSRGALTGELFFGEGSRLTVL.

Regarding this clone: The junction and the germline gene differ at one end; a read error may be behind it. The chain links TRBV10-3 to TRBJ2-1, with 8 bases lining up with TRBD1. Germline V gene data show CDR1 as ENHRY and CDR2 as SYGVKD. This CDR3 has 17 amino acids. CDR3 region: CAISDRDRTSSYNKQFF. Written as DNA, the CDR3 is TGTGCCATCAGTGATCGGGACAGGACGAGCTCCTACAATAAGCAGTTCTTC.

V usage is TRBV19 and J usage is TRBJ2-6, with 9 bases fitting TRBD1. The germline CDR1 and CDR2 sequences are LNHDA and SQIVND (reference sequence). This CDR3 comprises 17 residues. J gave up 0 bases and V 10 bases, and 10 bases lay outside the gene matches. CDR3 sequence reads: CATASGQGTSGANVLTF. CDR3 DNA: TGTGCCACCGCGTCGGGACAGGGCACCTCTGGGGCCAACGTCCTGACTTTC.

The chain employs TRBV19 and TRBJ1-2; 8 nucleotides match TRBD1. Losses at the gene ends were 3 bases for V and 8 bases for J; bases not matched to a gene: 8. This CDR3 has 14 residues. Germline values: CDR1 LNHDA, CDR2 SQIVND (reference sequence). For the CDR3, the DNA is TGTGCCAGTAGTATGAACAGGGGGATGGAGGGCTACACCTTC. Its translation is CASSMNRGMEGYTF. Drawing the rest from reference TRBV19 and TRBJ1-2, the complete variable domain is DGGITQSPKYLFRKEGQNVTLSCEQNLNHDAMYWYRQDPGQGLRLIYYSQIVNDFQKGDIAEGYSVSREKKESFPLTVTSAQKNPTAFYLCASSMNRGMEGYTFGSGTRLTVV.

The rearrangement uses TRBV7-2 and TRBJ2-2; tentative D call: TRBD1 (6 bases). Germline values: CDR1 SGHTA, CDR2 FQGNSA. The V end lost 5 bases, the J end lost 6 bases, and 22 bases lay between the germline ends. The CDR3 totals 17 residues. The CDR3 DNA reads as TGTGCCAGCAGCGTTAAACGCCACAGGGTAGGACCCGGGGAGCTGTTTTTT. As protein: CASSVKRHRVGPGELFF.

Details on this clone: At one boundary the junction diverges from the germline segment, which might be a read error. This chain joins TRBV7-9 and TRBJ1-3; possible D gene TRBD1, 6 bases. Germline V gene sequence: CDR1 SEHNR, CDR2 FQNEAQ (reference sequence). The CDR3 extends over 16 amino acids. CDR3 coding DNA: TGTTCCAGCAGCTTAGTACAGGGCAACTCTGGAAACACCATATATTTT. This encodes CSSSLVQGNSGNTIYF. The full variable domain, rest sourced from reference TRBV7-9 and TRBJ1-3, is DTGVSQNPRHKITKRGQNVTFRCDPISEHNRLYWYRQTLGQGPEFLTYFQNEAQLEKSRLLSDRFSAERPKGSFSTLEIQRTEQGDSAMYLCSSSLVQGNSGNTIYFGEGSWLTVV.

The chain joins TRBV4-3 to TRBJ1-5; no clear D. The CDR3 extends over 15 amino acids. Germline V CDR1 and CDR2: LGHNA, YSLEER. Trimming took off 0 bases at V and 4 bases at J, with 10 bases between the two ends. The CDR3 here is CASSQDATENQPQHF. In DNA, the CDR3 is TGCGCCAGCAGCCAAGATGCCACCGAGAATCAGCCCCAGCATTTT.

Turning to this clone: The junction and the germline gene differ at one end; a read error may be behind it. CDR3 amino acids: CSSSFRGEQYF. Here the CDR3 DNA reads TGTTCCAGCAGCTTTAGGGGCGAGCAGTACTTC. This rearrangement joins TRBV7-9 to TRBJ2-7; TRBD1 is a possible D gene (5 bases). Germline loops: CDR1 SEHNR, CDR2 FQNEAQ (reference sequence). This CDR3 region has 11 residues. The whole variable domain, filled in from reference TRBV7-9 and TRBJ2-7, reads DTGVSQNPRHKITKRGQNVTFRCDPISEHNRLYWYRQTLGQGPEFLTYFQNEAQLEKSRLLSDRFSAERPKGSFSTLEIQRTEQGDSAMYLCSSSFRGEQYFGPGTRLTVT.

The chain combines TRBV6-5 with TRBJ2-5, with TRBD2 matching 10 bases. Germline V gene data show CDR1 as MNHEY and CDR2 as SVGAGI. The CDR3 spans 15 residues. The V segment lost 2 bases and the J segment 5 bases; nucleotides outside the gene matches: 5. The DNA for the CDR3 is TGTGCCAGCAGTTACGATCAGGGACTAGCGGAGACCCAGTACTTC. Translating gives CASSYDQGLAETQYF.